The entry below gives a single T cell receptor beta chain sequence along with its context. Its cognate antigen is unknown. The study ran its PCR with 60 Vbeta and 13 Jbeta primers. The assay was immunoSEQ multiplex PCR, and TCRdb's table has in-frame clones only and misses some. The data contain approximately 130,000 clones, 85% of them singletons. Germline values: CDR1 LNHDA, CDR2 SQIVND (reference sequence). J gave up 6 bases and V 5 bases, and 10 bases lay outside the gene matches. This CDR3 spans 15 amino acids. This entry comes from a study of cytomegalovirus exposure and HLA in healthy donors. Whole-study context: Falling in the Caucasian-associated ancestry cluster were approximately 86% of under 500 genotyped donors. Findings and caveats of the study: Analysis was carried out at a later point, and it linked a missense DCLRE1C variant to TCR beta V- and J-gene trimming. Presence/absence analysis assumed near-uniform sequencing depth across donors.

This receptor was taken from a woman aged 25 to 39 in good health and CMV-seropositive. This chain links TRBV19 with TRBJ1-1, with TRBD1 identical over 9 bases. Source material: PBMCs. The CDR3 nucleotides read TGTGCCAGTAGTGGCTGGGGACAGGGAGGAGCTGAAGCTTTCTTT. Protein product: CASSGWGQGGAEAFF.